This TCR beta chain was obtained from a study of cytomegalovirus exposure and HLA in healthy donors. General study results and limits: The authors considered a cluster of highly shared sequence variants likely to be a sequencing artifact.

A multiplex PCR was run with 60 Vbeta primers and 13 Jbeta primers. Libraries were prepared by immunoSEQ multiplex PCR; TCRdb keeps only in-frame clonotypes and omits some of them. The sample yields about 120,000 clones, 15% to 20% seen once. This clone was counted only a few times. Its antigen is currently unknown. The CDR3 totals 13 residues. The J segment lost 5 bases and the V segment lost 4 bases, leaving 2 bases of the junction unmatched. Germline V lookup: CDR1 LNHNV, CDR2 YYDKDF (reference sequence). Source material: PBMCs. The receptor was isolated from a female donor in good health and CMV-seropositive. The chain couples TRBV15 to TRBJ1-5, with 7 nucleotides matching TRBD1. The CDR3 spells CATSIQGDQPQHF. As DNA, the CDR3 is TGTGCCACCAGCATCCAGGGGGATCAGCCCCAGCATTTT.